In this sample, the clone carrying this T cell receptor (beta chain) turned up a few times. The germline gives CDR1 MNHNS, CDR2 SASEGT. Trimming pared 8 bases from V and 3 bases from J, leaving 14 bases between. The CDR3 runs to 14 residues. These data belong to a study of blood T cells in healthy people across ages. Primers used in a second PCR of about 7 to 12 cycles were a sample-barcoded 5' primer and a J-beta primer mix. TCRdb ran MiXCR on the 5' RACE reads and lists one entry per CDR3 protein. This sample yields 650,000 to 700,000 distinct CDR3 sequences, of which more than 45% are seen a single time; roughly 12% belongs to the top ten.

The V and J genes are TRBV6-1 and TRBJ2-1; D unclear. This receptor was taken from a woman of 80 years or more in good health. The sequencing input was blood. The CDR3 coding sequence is TGTGCCAGCGGCCCTGTGACCGTCTACAATGAGCAGTTCTTC. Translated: CASGPVTVYNEQFF.